This TCR beta chain was observed in a study of control samples from healthy donors and cancer patients. This clone has only one observation. Data came from immunoSEQ multiplex PCR; TCRdb stores just in-frame clones and leaves some out. The table shows 200,000 to 250,000 clones, with about 94% occurring only once. The CDR3 has 13 amino acids. Trimming took 0 bases from V and 4 from J, leaving 4 bases between them. Germline-derived CDR1 and CDR2 are SGHAT and FQNNGV. V usage is TRBV11-2 and J usage is TRBJ1-3; D remains unclear. The sequence was collected from a man between 50 and 59 years old in good health. The sequenced material came from blood. CDR3 residues: CASSLEQGNTIYF. Here the CDR3 DNA reads TGTGCCAGCAGCTTAGAACAGGGAAACACCATATATTTT.